This TCR beta chain was captured by sequencing in a study of early T cells in non-severe SARS-CoV-2 infection (dated by TCRdb to the early 2020s). Context from the whole study: Because TCR sequencing relied on bulk RNA taken from unsorted whole blood, pairing of alpha and beta chains was not possible. What the authors observed across the whole study: VDJdb matching was skewed toward anti-spike CD8 responses and likely underestimated virus-specific expansions, missing private and CD4 specificities.

Preparation of the library involved 5' RACE. Sequenced on a NextSeq 500. The TCR library protocol attached unique molecular identifiers to individual cDNA molecules to correct for sequencing error and PCR bias. Sequencing covered both TCR alpha and beta chains, and within each sample the abundances of alpha and beta sequences were tightly co-correlated. The original pipeline was this. Decombinator V4 was used to annotate TCR sequences for V gene, J gene and CDR3. Expanded TCRs were defined as changing significantly between any two time points under a Poisson model with p below 0.0001. Abundances of TCRs were expressed as counts per million after normalisation to the total number of TCRs sequenced in each sample. TRAV1-2 paired with TRAJ12, TRAJ20 or TRAJ33 defined MAIT TCRs, while TRAV10 paired with TRAJ18 defined iNKT TCRs. VDJdb, accessed 1 November 2021, was searched for CMV, EBV and SARS-CoV-2 annotated TCRs, with TCRs annotated for multiple antigens excluded. TCRdb handled the public reads itself, with Q25 trimming in fastp and clone calling in MiXCR, and kept productive beta chains. Every entry covers one CDR3 protein and lists the most common genes and DNA from its rows. TCRdb, not the authors, supplied the V and J calls. The table for this sample lists 23,000 or so distinct CDR3 sequences; less than 5.5% of them were counted only once. Roughly 10% of the sample goes to the ten largest clones.

The table lists this clonotype with many counts. Its specific antigen is unknown. It has no much larger one-base neighbor in the sample; base qualities were not kept. The CDR3 numbers 14 residues from cysteine through phenylalanine. Only the CDR3 part of the read is kept: 42 bases, read in frame from the first base. Trimming takes 3 bases off V and 7 bases off J; junction bases not matched to a gene: 4. CDR1 and CDR2 are drawn from the germline V gene: KGHSH, LQKENI. Set within a cohort of healthcare workers in London, UK, this nested case-control study involved weekly PCR testing of nasopharyngeal swabs along with blood sampling. Healthcare workers were recruited during the week of the UK lockdown, between 23 and 31 March 2020, and followed weekly for up to roughly 15 weeks.

The sequence links TRBV18 to TRBJ1-4; a stretch of 8 junction bases matches TRBD1. Material for sequencing was whole blood. The clonotype comes from an adult who was a healthcare worker with PCR-confirmed SARS-CoV-2 infection or an uninfected control (not recorded which). The DNA reads as follows: TGTGCCAGCTCACCTTCCGGACAGGGTGAAAAACTGTTTTTT. Translation gives CASSPSGQGEKLFF.